The clone carrying this T cell receptor beta chain was counted between two and nine times. Its target is not known. TCRdb reprocessed the RT-PCR reads with MiXCR, giving one entry per CDR3 protein. The sample holds 630,000 or so distinct CDR3 sequences, approximately 15% seen once. The data stem from a study of response to subunit inactivated influenza vaccine. The CDR3 loop spans 13 amino acids. The germline V gene encodes CDR1 ENHRY and CDR2 SYGVKD. The germline V and J ends were trimmed by 0 bases and 4 bases, with 4 bases remaining between them. Findings of the study overall: Authors suggested each seasonal flu vaccination may recruit only limited numbers of new T cells.

This rearrangement joins TRBV10-3 to TRBJ1-5; no reliable D call. The clonotype comes from a man over 45 who received an inactivated influenza vaccine. The sample consisted of PBMCs from blood, taken 11 to 12 days after vaccination. The CDR3 region has the DNA TGTGCCATCAGTGAGTCGCGTAATCAGCCCCAGCATTTT. This encodes CAISESRNQPQHF.